The clone carrying this T cell receptor beta chain showed up just a few times. The data originate from a study of identical twins. TCRdb passed the 5' RACE reads through MiXCR, listing each CDR3 protein once. The table includes around 680,000 distinct CDR3 sequences, 8.6% detected once. The germline CDR1 and CDR2 sequences are SGDLS and YYNGEE. This CDR3 contains 13 residues. V lost 3 bases, J lost 6 bases, and 11 bases lay in between. Separately, the same data were catalogued under a study of yellow fever vaccine responses in identical twins. As that study records: Each twin's T cell response to the vaccine was reported to look partly convergent and partly personalized.

This chain uses TRBV9 with TRBJ2-3; D may be TRBD1 or TRBD2 (5 bases each). Sequencing input: PBMCs. The receptor comes from a woman aged 18-29 years in good health. The CDR3 nucleotides are TGTGCCAGCAGCGACGGGACCGCGGATACGCAGTATTTT. Translation: CASSDGTADTQYF.